This T cell receptor (beta chain) appears in the sequencing data of a study of T-cell reconstitution after alpha-beta-depleted transplantation in children. Overall study results and limits: Day-60 TCRbeta diversity that was high in some patients was derived from surviving recipient T cells and thymic progenitors. A year post-transplant, T-cell counts and diversity derived mostly from newly produced T cells.

Unique molecular identifiers were used to barcode this TCRbeta library. TCRdb re-analysed the PCR reads in MiXCR, keeping a single row per CDR3 protein. Here the sample spans fewer than 450,000 distinct CDR3 sequences, roughly 16% being singletons. Per the germline V gene, CDR1 is MNHEY and CDR2 is SMNVEV (reference sequence). CDR3 size: 13 residues. The V end was cut by 2 bases, the J end by 9 bases, with 8 bases between. This clonotype was detected a few times. What it binds is unknown. This specimen consisted of PBMCs, mostly from graft donor cells, obtained 360 days after TCRalphabeta/CD19-depleted stem cell transplant. V is TRBV27 and J is TRBJ1-6; D unresolved. The clonotype was recovered from a male patient between 2 and 10 years old who had a stem cell transplant for acute lymphoblastic leukemia, so the T cells may come from the graft donor. The CDR3 DNA is TGTGCCAGCAGTTTAGGCGAGGGTTCACCCCTCCACTTT. Translated: CASSLGEGSPLHF.